Sequencing of this TCR beta chain was carried out in a study of T cells after posttransplantation cyclophosphamide. The protocol was immunoSEQ multiplex PCR, while the TCRdb copy is restricted to in-frame clones and leaves out a portion. Of around 21,000 clones in the sample, about 90% were seen once. Busulfan-fludarabine conditioning, marrow transplant, and cyclophosphamide on days +3 and +4 were administered. This clonotype was obtained from a female patient aged 35-55 years who received an allogeneic stem cell transplant from a related donor, was CMV-positive, and had no GVHD. Some T cells may be graft donor cells. The sequencing here drew on PBMCs, taken after allogeneic stem cell transplant with posttransplant cyclophosphamide.

The CDR3 nucleotides read TGTGCCAGCAGCTCGGGACTAGCGGGAGAGGAGCAGTTCTTC. This codes for CASSSGLAGEEQFF. The V gene is TRBV7-6, the J gene TRBJ2-1; 14 bases match TRBD2. The germline V gene encodes CDR1 SGHVS and CDR2 FNYEAQ. This CDR3 has 14 residues. J gave up 10 bases and V 4 bases, and 3 bases lay outside the gene matches.